This T cell receptor beta chain was identified during a study of cytomegalovirus exposure and HLA in healthy donors. V was pared by 5 bases and J by 4 bases, with 6 bases between. Germline loops: CDR1 MDHEN, CDR2 SYDVKM. The CDR3 runs 12 residues. Both 60 Vbeta primers and 13 Jbeta primers went into the PCR. Data came from immunoSEQ multiplex PCR; TCRdb stores just in-frame clones and leaves some out. The sample contains about 160,000 clones, 80% of which appear only once. Sequencing input: PBMCs. The chain has TRBV28 and TRBJ1-5; perhaps TRBD1 as D (6 bases). This TCR was recovered from a man between 18 and 29 years old in good health and CMV-seropositive. Here the CDR3 DNA reads TGTGCCAGCAGTCAGGGGAATCAGCCCCAGCATTTT. Translated: CASSQGNQPQHF.